Listed here are 6 T cell receptor beta chains from one sample, sequenced in a study of T-cell reconstitution after alpha-beta-depleted transplantation in children. Unique molecular identifiers were built into the TCRbeta library. Each CDR3 protein is one row after TCRdb ran MiXCR on the PCR reads. The sample holds some 600,000 distinct CDR3 sequences, 10% to 15% seen once. Sample: PBMCs, mostly from graft donor cells, taken 360 days after TCRalphabeta/CD19-depleted stem cell transplant. The receptors were sampled from a male patient younger than 18 who had a stem cell transplant for acute myeloid leukemia, so the T cells may come from the graft donor.

This clonotype was seen more than once but under ten times. The rearrangement joins TRBV12-3 or TRBV12-4 to TRBJ1-1; the D is unclear. The length of the CDR3 is 14 residues. The germline V and J ends were trimmed by 6 bases and 1 base, with 12 bases remaining between them. The CDR3: CASSPLVSNTEAFF. CDR3 DNA sequence: TGTGCCAGCAGCCCTCTGGTGTCGAACACTGAAGCTTTCTTT.

This clonotype was detected ten times or more. The chain recombines TRBV24-1 with TRBJ2-7, with a weak D call TRBD1 (6 bases). The V and J ends lost 12 bases and 3 bases respectively, with 20 bases between them. This CDR3 contains 14 residues. CDR1 is KGHDR, CDR2 SFDVKD, per germline. CDR3 coding DNA: TGTGCCCCCGGGGACCTGGGACAAATCTACGAGCAGTACTTC. Its translation: CAPGDLGQIYEQYF.

V gene TRBV12-3 or TRBV12-4 combines with J gene TRBJ2-3; 12 bases line up with TRBD1. This CDR3 has 15 amino acids. V lost 8 bases and J lost 4; bases outside the gene matches: 7. CDR3 nucleotide sequence: TGTGCCAGCGGGACAGGGGGCAATCTAGCAGATACGCAGTATTTT. The encoded protein is CASGTGGNLADTQYF.

This clonotype showed up just a few times. The chain has TRBV20-1 and TRBJ2-1; the match to TRBD2 covers 13 bases. The germline CDR1 and CDR2 sequences are DFQATT and SNEGSKA (reference sequence). This CDR3 has 14 amino acids. The V segment lost 5 bases and the J segment 10 bases; nucleotides outside the gene matches: 8. CDR3 DNA sequence: TGCAGTGCTGAAGGGACTAGCGGGACAATAGAGCAGTTCTTC. This codes for CSAEGTSGTIEQFF.

This CDR3 is CASSERGAGANVLTF. The DNA of the CDR3 is TGTGCCAGTAGTGAGAGAGGAGCTGGGGCCAACGTCCTGACTTTC. The chain joins TRBV19 to TRBJ2-6; D unresolved. Trimming left V 5 bases short and J 2 bases short, with 10 bases between. The CDR3 sequence is 15 residues long. The germline CDR1 and CDR2 sequences are LNHDA and SQIVND (reference sequence). Filled out from reference TRBV19 and TRBJ2-6, the complete variable domain reads DGGITQSPKYLFRKEGQNVTLSCEQNLNHDAMYWYRQDPGQGLRLIYYSQIVNDFQKGDIAEGYSVSREKKESFPLTVTSAQKNPTAFYLCASSERGAGANVLTFGAGSRLTVL.

This clonotype has at least ten counts. The rearrangement links TRBV2 to TRBJ2-2, with D possibly matching TRBD2 (7 bases). The V end lost 8 bases, the J end lost 1 base, and 14 bases lay between the germline ends. CDR1 SNHLY and CDR2 FYNNEI come from the germline V gene. This CDR3 contains 15 residues. The CDR3 region is CASGGGGRNTGELFF. CDR3 DNA: TGTGCCAGCGGGGGGGGCGGGAGGAACACCGGGGAGCTGTTTTTT. The full variable domain, with the rest looked up from reference TRBV2 and TRBJ2-2, is EPEVTQTPSHQVTQMGQEVILRCVPISNHLYFYWYRQILGQKVEFLVSFYNNEISEKSEIFDDQFSVERPDGSNFTLKIRSTKLEDSAMYFCASGGGGRNTGELFFGEGSRLTVL.